One sample yielded the 5 T cell receptor beta chains listed below, sequenced in a study of blood T cell repertoires in COVID-19 (dated by TCRdb to the early 2020s). Library creation used the immunoSEQ multiplex PCR assay. Held by TCRdb, this immuneACCESS table contains in-frame sequences only and omits some clones. Under half of the omission traces to an unresolved V gene where checked; the cause of the rest is unknown. This sample comprises about 160,000 clones, approximately 87% of them detected only once. Of the sample, approximately 10% is held by the ten largest clones. The material sequenced was peripheral blood. Receptors were obtained from a woman between 65 and 79 years old with COVID-19, enrolled during active disease.

This clone showed up just once. J is TRBJ2-7 and V is TRBV28, with D unresolved. From germline, CDR1 is MDHEN and CDR2 SYDVKM. The CDR3 has 12 residues. Trimming removed 5 bases from V and 3 bases from J, with 8 bases in between. In nucleotides, the CDR3 is TGTGCCAGCAGTCCGCCCTACTACGAGCAGTACTTC. It yields the protein CASSPPYYEQYF.

With regard to this clone: Germline is not matched at one junction end, which may reflect a read error. The chain recombines TRBV3-1 (or the pseudogene TRBV3-2) with TRBJ2-7, with TRBD1 matching over 8 bases. The CDR3 has 15 residues. Germline V lookup: CDR1 LGHDT, CDR2 YNNKEL (reference sequence). CDR3 coding DNA: TGTGCCAGCAGTCAAGCGCCAGGGGGCTACCACGAGCAGTACTTC. Protein: CASSQAPGGYHEQYF.

Only one count was recorded for this clone. The chain recombines TRBV7-9 with TRBJ1-2; 9 bases match TRBD1. The CDR3 sequence is 16 residues long. The germline CDR1 and CDR2 sequences are SEHNR and FQNEAQ (reference sequence). V was pared by 5 bases and J by 2 bases, with 9 bases of the junction left unmatched. Written as DNA, the CDR3 is TGTGCCAGCAGCCCCCACCGGGACAGGGCAAACTATGGCTACACCTTC. Amino acid sequence: CASSPHRDRANYGYTF.

The chain has TRBV5-1 and TRBJ2-3, with 9 nucleotides matching TRBD2. Per germline, CDR1 SGHRS and CDR2 YFSETQ. V dropped 1 base and J dropped 7; count of bases not matched to a gene: 7. The CDR3 extends over 15 amino acids. The CDR3 protein is CASSLLAGGENTQYF. The CDR3 nucleotides read TGCGCCAGCAGCTTGTTGGCGGGGGGGGAAAATACGCAGTATTTT.

DNA of the CDR3: TGTGCCAGCAGTGAAACGGGGTTTGAAGAGACCCAGTACTTC. Translating gives CASSETGFEETQYF. The chain employs TRBV2 and TRBJ2-5, with a weak D call TRBD2 (5 bases). The CDR3 is 14 amino acids. Germline V gives CDR1 SNHLY, CDR2 FYNNEI. Trimming removed 2 bases from V and 3 bases from J, with 10 bases in between.